The TCR beta chain described here comes from a study of blood T cell repertoires in COVID-19. Study-level information: Samples representing acute and convalescent COVID-19 were sourced from the United States, Italy and Spain.

This clone has only one observation. Clinical histories supplied by participants themselves formed the basis of cohort assignment. In the authors' workflow: Quantification of nucleated cells was approximated via reference gene primer amplification. Clones were sequenced by immunoSEQ multiplex PCR, and TCRdb holds only the in-frame ones, with some missing. V and J calls and clone size are copied from that table; D and trimming were computed from the DNA. The sample consists of fewer than 250,000 clones, about nine tenths of them appearing once. This CDR3 is 13 amino acids long. Trimming took 5 bases from V and 0 from J; bases not matched to a gene: 3. Germline loops: CDR1 GTSNPN, CDR2 SVGIG (reference sequence).

Sequencing was done on a sample of PBMCs or T cells enriched from blood (not recorded which). The receptor was derived from a woman aged 25 to 45 with acute COVID-19. The chain uses TRBV30 and TRBJ2-5; TRBD2 aligns across 7 bases. CDR3 region: CAWGRVHQETQYF. The CDR3 DNA is TGTGCCTGGGGGAGGGTTCACCAAGAGACCCAGTACTTC.